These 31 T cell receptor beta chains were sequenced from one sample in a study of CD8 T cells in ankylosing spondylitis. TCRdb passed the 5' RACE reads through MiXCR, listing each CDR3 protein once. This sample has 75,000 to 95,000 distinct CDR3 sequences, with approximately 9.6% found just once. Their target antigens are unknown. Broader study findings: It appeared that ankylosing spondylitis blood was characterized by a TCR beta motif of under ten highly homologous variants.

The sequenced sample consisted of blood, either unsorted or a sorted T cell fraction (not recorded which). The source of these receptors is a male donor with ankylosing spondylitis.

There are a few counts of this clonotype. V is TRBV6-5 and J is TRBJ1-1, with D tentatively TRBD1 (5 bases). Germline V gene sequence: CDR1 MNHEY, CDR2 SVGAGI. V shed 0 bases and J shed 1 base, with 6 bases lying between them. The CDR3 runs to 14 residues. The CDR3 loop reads CASSYSTGNTEAFF. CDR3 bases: TGTGCCAGCAGTTACTCAACAGGGAACACTGAAGCTTTCTTT.

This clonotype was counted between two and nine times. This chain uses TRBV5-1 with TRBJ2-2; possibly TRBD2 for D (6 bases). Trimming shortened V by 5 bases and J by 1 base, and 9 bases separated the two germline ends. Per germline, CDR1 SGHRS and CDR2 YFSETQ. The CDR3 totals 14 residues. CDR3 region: CASRGSGNTGELFF. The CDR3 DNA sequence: TGCGCCAGCAGGGGTAGCGGGAACACCGGGGAGCTGTTTTTT. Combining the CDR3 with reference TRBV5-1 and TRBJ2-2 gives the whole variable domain KAGVTQTPRYLIKTRGQQVTLSCSPISGHRSVSWYQQTPGQGLQFLFEYFSETQRNKGNFPGRFSGRQFSNSRSEMNVSTLELGDSALYLCASRGSGNTGELFFGEGSRLTVL.

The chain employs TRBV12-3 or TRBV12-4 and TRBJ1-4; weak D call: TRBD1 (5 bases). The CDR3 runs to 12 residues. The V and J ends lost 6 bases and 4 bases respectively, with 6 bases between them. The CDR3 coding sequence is TGTGCCAGCAGGGGGGATAATGAAAAACTGTTTTTT. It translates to CASRGDNEKLFF.

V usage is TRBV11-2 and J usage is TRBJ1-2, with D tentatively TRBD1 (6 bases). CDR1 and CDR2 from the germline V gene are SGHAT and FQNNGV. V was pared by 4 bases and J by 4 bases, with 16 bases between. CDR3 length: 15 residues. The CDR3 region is CASSSPGGLGYGYTF. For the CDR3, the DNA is TGTGCCAGCAGCTCCCCTGGGGGGCTTGGCTATGGCTACACCTTC.

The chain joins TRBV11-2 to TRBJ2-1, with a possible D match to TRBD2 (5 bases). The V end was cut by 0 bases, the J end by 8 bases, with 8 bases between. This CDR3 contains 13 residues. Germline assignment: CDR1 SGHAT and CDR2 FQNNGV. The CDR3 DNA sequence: TGTGCCAGCAGCTTAGATGCGGGCCATGAGCAGTTCTTC. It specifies CASSLDAGHEQFF. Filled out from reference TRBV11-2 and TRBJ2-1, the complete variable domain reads EAGVAQSPRYKIIEKRQSVAFWCNPISGHATLYWYQQILGQGPKLLIQFQNNGVVDDSQLPKDRFSAERLKGVDSTLKIQPAKLEDSAVYLCASSLDAGHEQFFGPGTRLTVL.

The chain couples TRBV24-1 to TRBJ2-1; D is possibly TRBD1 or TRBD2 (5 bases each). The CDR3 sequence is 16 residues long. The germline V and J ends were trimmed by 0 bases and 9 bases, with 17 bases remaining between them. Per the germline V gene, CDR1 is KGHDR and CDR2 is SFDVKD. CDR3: CATSDLKQGVHGEQFF. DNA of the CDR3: TGTGCCACCAGTGATTTGAAGCAGGGAGTACATGGTGAGCAGTTCTTC.

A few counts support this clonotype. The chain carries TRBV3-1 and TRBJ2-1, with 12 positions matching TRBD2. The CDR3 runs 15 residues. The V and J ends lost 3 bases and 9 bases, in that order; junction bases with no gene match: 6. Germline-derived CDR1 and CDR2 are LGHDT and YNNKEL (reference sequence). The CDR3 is CASSQASGRATEQFF. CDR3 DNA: TGTGCCAGCAGCCAGGCTAGCGGGAGGGCCACTGAGCAGTTCTTC.

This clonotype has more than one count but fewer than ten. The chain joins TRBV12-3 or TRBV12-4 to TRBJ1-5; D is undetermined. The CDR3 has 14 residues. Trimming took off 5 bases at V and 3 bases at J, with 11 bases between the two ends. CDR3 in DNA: TGTGCCAGCAGTCACTCCGATACCAATCAGCCCCAGCATTTT. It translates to CASSHSDTNQPQHF.

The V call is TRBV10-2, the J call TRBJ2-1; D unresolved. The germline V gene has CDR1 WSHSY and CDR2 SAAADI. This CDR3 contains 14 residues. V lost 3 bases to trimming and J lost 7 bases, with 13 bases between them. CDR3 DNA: TGCGCCAGCAGTGACCCCGGTGGGCGAAATGAGCAGTTCTTC. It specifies CASSDPGGRNEQFF.

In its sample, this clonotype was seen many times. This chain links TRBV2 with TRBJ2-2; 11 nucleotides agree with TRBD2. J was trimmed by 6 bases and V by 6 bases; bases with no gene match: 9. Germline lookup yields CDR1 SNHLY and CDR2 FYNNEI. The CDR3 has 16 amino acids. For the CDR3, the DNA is TGTGCCAGCAGGGCTACACTAGCGGGAGTCTCCGGGGAGCTGTTTTTT. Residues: CASRATLAGVSGELFF.

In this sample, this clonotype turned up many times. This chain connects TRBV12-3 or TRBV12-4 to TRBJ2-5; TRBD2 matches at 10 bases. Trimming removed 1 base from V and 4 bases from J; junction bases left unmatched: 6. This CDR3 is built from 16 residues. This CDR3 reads CASSLGPPSGRETQYF. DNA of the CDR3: TGTGCCAGCAGTTTAGGCCCCCCTAGCGGGAGAGAGACCCAGTACTTC.

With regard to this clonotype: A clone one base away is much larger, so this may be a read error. The CDR3 loop is CASSQDITGTGGDYEQYF. The CDR3 DNA reads as TGTGCCAGCAGCCAAGATATTACTGGGACAGGGGGCGATTACGAGCAGTACTTC. The rearrangement joins TRBV3-1 to TRBJ2-7; 12 nucleotides agree with TRBD1. The germline CDR1 and CDR2 sequences are LGHDT and YNNKEL (reference sequence). V was clipped by 0 bases and J by 4 bases; unmatched bases: 10. There are 18 residues in the CDR3.

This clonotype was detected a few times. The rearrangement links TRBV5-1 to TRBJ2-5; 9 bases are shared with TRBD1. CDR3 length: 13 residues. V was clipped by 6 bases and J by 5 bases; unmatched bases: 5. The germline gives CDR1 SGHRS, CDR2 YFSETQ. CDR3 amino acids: CASTPGTGETQYF. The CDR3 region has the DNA TGCGCCAGCACCCCCGGGACAGGGGAGACCCAGTACTTC.

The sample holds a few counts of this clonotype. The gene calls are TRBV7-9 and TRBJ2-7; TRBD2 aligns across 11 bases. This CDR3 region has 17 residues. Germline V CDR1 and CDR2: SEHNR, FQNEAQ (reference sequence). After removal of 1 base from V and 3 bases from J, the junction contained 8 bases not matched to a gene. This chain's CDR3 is CASSLVAGGYTDYEQYF. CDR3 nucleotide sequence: TGTGCCAGCAGCTTAGTAGCGGGAGGGTATACCGACTACGAGCAGTACTTC.

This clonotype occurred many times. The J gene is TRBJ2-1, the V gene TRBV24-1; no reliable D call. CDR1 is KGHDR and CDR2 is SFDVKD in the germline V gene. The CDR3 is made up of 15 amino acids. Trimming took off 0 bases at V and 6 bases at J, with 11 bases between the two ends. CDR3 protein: CATSDLKAVRNEQFF. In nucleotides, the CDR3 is TGTGCCACCAGTGATTTGAAGGCGGTTCGCAATGAGCAGTTCTTC.

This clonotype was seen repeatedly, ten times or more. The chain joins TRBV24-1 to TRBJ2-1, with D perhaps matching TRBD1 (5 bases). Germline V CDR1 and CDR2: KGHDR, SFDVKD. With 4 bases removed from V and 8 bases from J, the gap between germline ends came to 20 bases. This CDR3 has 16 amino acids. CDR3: CATSDTNEQVGHEQFF. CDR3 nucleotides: TGTGCCACCAGTGACACTAACGAACAAGTGGGGCATGAGCAGTTCTTC.

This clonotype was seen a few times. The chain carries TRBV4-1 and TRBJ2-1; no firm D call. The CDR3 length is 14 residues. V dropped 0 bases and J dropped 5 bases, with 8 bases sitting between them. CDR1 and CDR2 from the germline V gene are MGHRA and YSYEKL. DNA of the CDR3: TGCGCCAGCAGCCAAGAGGGGTGGGACAATGAGCAGTTCTTC. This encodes CASSQEGWDNEQFF.

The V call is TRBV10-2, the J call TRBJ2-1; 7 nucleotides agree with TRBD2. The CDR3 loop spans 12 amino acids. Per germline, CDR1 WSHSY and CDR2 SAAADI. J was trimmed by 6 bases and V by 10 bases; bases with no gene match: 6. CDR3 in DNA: TGCGCCACTTCACTAGCGACCAATGAGCAGTTCTTC. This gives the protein CATSLATNEQFF.

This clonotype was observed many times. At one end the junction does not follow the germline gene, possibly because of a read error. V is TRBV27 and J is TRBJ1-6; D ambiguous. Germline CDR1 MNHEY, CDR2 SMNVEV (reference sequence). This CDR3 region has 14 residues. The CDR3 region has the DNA TGTGCCAGCAGTCGATCCAGGCTCTATTCGCCCCTCCACTTT. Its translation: CASSRSRLYSPLHF.

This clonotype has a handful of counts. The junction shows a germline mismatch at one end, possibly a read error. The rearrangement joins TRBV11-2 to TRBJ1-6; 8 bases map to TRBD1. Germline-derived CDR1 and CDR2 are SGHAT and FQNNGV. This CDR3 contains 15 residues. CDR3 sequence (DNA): TGTGCCAGCACCTTAGACGCAGGGGGCGAGTCACCCCTCCACTTT. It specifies CASTLDAGGESPLHF.

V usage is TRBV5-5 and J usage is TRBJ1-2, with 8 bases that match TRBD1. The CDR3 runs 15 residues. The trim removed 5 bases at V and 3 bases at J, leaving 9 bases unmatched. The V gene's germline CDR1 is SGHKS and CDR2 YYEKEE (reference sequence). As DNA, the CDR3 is TGTGCCAGCAGTCCTTCTGGACAGGGATACTATGGCTACACCTTC. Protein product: CASSPSGQGYYGYTF.

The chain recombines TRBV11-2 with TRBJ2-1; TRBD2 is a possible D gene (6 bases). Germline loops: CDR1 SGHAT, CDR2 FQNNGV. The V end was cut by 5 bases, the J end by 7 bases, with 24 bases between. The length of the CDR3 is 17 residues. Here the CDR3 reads CASSGFYSGVNGNEQFF. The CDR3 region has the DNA TGTGCCAGCAGCGGTTTTTACTCGGGGGTAAACGGGAATGAGCAGTTCTTC. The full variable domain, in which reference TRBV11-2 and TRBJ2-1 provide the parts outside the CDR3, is EAGVAQSPRYKIIEKRQSVAFWCNPISGHATLYWYQQILGQGPKLLIQFQNNGVVDDSQLPKDRFSAERLKGVDSTLKIQPAKLEDSAVYLCASSGFYSGVNGNEQFFGPGTRLTVL.

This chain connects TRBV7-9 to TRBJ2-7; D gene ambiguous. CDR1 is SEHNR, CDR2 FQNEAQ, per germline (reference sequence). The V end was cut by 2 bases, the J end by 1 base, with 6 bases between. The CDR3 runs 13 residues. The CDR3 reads CASSLPESYEQYV. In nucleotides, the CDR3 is TGTGCCAGCAGCTTACCGGAATCCTACGAGCAGTACGTC.

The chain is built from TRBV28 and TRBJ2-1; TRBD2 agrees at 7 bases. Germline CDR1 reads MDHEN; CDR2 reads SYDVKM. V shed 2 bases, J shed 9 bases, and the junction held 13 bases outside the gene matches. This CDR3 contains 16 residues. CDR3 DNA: TGTGCCAGCAGTTTAGCCGGCGGGAGTATTTCGGGTGAGCAGTTCTTC. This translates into CASSLAGGSISGEQFF.

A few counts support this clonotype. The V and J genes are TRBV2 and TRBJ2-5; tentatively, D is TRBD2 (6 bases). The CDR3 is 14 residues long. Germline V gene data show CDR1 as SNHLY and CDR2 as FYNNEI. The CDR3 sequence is CAFIPGEGQETQYF. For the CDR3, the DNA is TGTGCTTTTATCCCGGGAGAAGGCCAAGAGACCCAGTACTTC.

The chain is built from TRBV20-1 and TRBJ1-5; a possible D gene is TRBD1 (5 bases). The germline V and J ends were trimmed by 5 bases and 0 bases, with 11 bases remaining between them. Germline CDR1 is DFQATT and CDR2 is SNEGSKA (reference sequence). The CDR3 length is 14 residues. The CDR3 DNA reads TGCAGTGCTCCGGGGGGATATAGCAATCAGCCCCAGCATTTT. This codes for CSAPGGYSNQPQHF.

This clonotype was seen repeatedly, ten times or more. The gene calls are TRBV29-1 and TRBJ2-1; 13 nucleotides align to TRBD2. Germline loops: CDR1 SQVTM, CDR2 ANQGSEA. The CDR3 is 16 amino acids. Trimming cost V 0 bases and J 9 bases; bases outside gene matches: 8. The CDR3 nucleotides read TGCAGCGTTGAAGATCCAAGCGGACTAGCGGGAGTTGAGCAGTTCTTC. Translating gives CSVEDPSGLAGVEQFF.

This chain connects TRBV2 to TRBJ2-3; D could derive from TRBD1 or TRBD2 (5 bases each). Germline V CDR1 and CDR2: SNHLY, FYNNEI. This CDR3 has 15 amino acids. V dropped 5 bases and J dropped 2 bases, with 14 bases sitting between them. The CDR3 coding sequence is TGTGCCAGCAGTTCGAACCGAGGGGACACAGATACGCAGTATTTT. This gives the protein CASSSNRGDTDTQYF.

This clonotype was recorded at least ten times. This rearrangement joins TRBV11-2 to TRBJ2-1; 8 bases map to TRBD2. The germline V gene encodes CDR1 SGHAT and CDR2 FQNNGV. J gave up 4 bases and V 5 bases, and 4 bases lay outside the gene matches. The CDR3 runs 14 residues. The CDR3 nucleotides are TGTGCCAGCAGCCCTAGCGGGCCGTACAATGAGCAGTTCTTC. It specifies CASSPSGPYNEQFF.

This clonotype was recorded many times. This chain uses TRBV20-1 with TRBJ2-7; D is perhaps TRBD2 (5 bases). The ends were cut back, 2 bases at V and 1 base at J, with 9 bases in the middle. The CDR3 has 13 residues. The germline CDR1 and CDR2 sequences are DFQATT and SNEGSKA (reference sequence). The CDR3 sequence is CSARLPGSYEQYF. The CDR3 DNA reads TGCAGTGCTAGACTGCCGGGGTCCTACGAGCAGTACTTC.

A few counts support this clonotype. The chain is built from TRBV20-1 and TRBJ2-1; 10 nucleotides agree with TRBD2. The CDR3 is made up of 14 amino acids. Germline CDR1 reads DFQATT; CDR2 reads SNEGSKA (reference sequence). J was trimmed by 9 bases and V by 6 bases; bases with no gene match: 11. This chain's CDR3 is CSAGTSGMPSEQFF. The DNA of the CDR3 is TGCAGTGCCGGAACTAGCGGGATGCCGTCTGAGCAGTTCTTC.